This entry is about one T cell receptor beta chain. Its antigen is undetermined. The sequencing template was cDNA reverse transcribed from extracted RNA. Using immunoSEQ multiplex PCR, the repertoire was profiled, and TCRdb retains in-frame clones only, with some absent. Among 200,000 to 250,000 clones listed, around 62% were seen once. J was trimmed by 6 bases and V by 4 bases; bases with no gene match: 4. CDR1 is GTSNPN and CDR2 is SVGIG in the germline V gene (reference sequence). The CDR3 is 12 residues long. This sample was included in a study of CD8+ T cells in alopecia areata. Study in general: Tofacitinib was given for 6 to 18 months, then stopped for 6 months.

Regarding the study as a whole: Researchers reported that TCR sharing among patients proved less clear than in mice, possibly HLA-linked.

Samples from alopecia areata patients were lesional scalp punch biopsies and peripheral blood. The source material was CD4+ T cells sorted from blood, sampled at week 0. The chain recombines TRBV30 with TRBJ1-1, with 8 positions matching TRBD1. This clonotype originated in a human donor with alopecia areata. The CDR3 nucleotides read TGTGCCTGGACAGGGGGCGTCTCTGAAGCTTTCTTT. Translated: CAWTGGVSEAFF.